The 18 T cell receptor beta chains below come from one sample, sequenced in a study of T cells in Graves' hyperthyroidism and ophthalmopathy. There were TCR beta CDR3 regions amplified from RNA transcripts. The HTBI primer set drove a first-round RT-PCR of the TCR CDR3. TCRdb reanalysed the multiplex PCR reads using MiXCR and keeps one entry per CDR3 protein. Here the sample spans a few hundred thousand distinct CDR3 sequences, about 19% being singletons. The sample was blood. Receptors were obtained from a man aged 45-60 years with Graves' ophthalmopathy.

The chain has TRBV28 and TRBJ2-6, with D perhaps matching TRBD2 (6 bases). Germline V CDR1 and CDR2: MDHEN, SYDVKM. Trimming cost V 11 bases and J 1 base, with 6 bases left between them. This CDR3 spans 12 amino acids. The CDR3 sequence is CAAGSGANVLTF. The CDR3 nucleotides read TGTGCCGCGGGGTCTGGGGCCAACGTCCTGACTTTC.

The chain carries TRBV5-5 and TRBJ2-7; a possible D gene is TRBD1 (6 bases). This CDR3 contains 14 residues. Deletions cut 4 bases from V and 1 base from J, with 12 bases between. The germline V gene has CDR1 SGHKS and CDR2 YYEKEE (reference sequence). This chain's CDR3 is CASSPRDTSYEQYF. The CDR3, as DNA: TGTGCCAGCAGCCCTCGGGACACTTCCTACGAGCAGTACTTC. Filled out from reference TRBV5-5 and TRBJ2-7, the complete variable domain reads DAGVTQSPTHLIKTRGQQVTLRCSPISGHKSVSWYQQVLGQGPQFIFQYYEKEERGRGNFPDRFSARQFPNYSSELNVNALLLGDSALYLCASSPRDTSYEQYFGPGTRLTVT.

The sample holds many counts of this clonotype. Here the CDR3 reads CASTLGVPGELFF. The CDR3 nucleotides read TGTGCCAGCACCTTAGGGGTCCCCGGGGAGCTGTTTTTT. The rearrangement links TRBV28 to TRBJ2-2; D may be TRBD1 (5 bases). The V end was cut by 7 bases, the J end by 6 bases, with 12 bases between. The CDR3 is made up of 13 amino acids. The germline V gene encodes CDR1 MDHEN and CDR2 SYDVKM.

This clonotype showed up many times. The CDR3 sequence: CSALGTSGRAVETQYF. CDR3 nucleotides: TGCAGTGCTTTGGGGACTAGCGGGAGGGCCGTGGAGACCCAGTACTTC. The V gene is TRBV20-1, the J gene TRBJ2-5; 16 bases agree with TRBD2. This CDR3 has 16 residues. Germline CDR1 is DFQATT and CDR2 is SNEGSKA (reference sequence). Germline trimming cut 5 bases from V and 5 bases from J; bases unmatched to any gene: 8.

Turning to this clonotype: Being one base from a much bigger clone, this may be a read error. V is TRBV11-2 and J is TRBJ1-2; 10 bases line up with TRBD1. The CDR3 has 14 residues. Losses at the gene ends were 5 bases for V and 3 bases for J; bases not matched to a gene: 3. Germline loops: CDR1 SGHAT, CDR2 FQNNGV. CDR3 sequence: CASSPGTGDYGYTF. For the CDR3, the DNA is TGTGCCAGCAGCCCCGGGACAGGGGACTATGGCTACACCTTC.

The table lists this clonotype with many counts. The chain is built from TRBV28 and TRBJ1-5; D is possibly TRBD1 (5 bases). Deletions cut 3 bases from V and 3 bases from J, with 9 bases between. The CDR3 extends over 14 amino acids. Germline V gives CDR1 MDHEN, CDR2 SYDVKM. CDR3 DNA: TGTGCCAGCAGTTTTGGCAGGGTCAATCAGCCCCAGCATTTT. It specifies CASSFGRVNQPQHF.

This clonotype appeared a few times. The J gene is TRBJ1-2, the V gene TRBV27; D possibly corresponds to TRBD1 (6 bases). V lost 4 bases to trimming and J lost 6 bases, with 9 bases between them. The germline CDR1 and CDR2 sequences are MNHEY and SMNVEV (reference sequence). This CDR3 is 12 amino acids long. DNA of the CDR3: TGTGCCAGCAGTTCTTACAGGGATGGCTACACCTTC. It codes for CASSSYRDGYTF.

This rearrangement joins TRBV6-2 or TRBV6-3 to TRBJ2-3, with D maybe TRBD2 (5 bases). CDR1 and CDR2 from the germline V gene are MNHEY and SVGEGT. V lost 7 bases and J 2 bases, leaving 16 bases between the germline ends. This CDR3 comprises 15 residues. The CDR3 region has the DNA TGTGCCAGCAATCATCGCGGACTTGTCACAGATACGCAGTATTTT. This gives the protein CASNHRGLVTDTQYF.

This clonotype was counted only a few times. CDR3 loop: CATTSAYEQYF. In DNA, the CDR3 is TGTGCCACAACTAGCGCGTACGAGCAGTACTTC. The genes are TRBV6-1 and TRBJ2-7; TRBD2 matches 7 bases. The CDR3 runs 11 residues. Germline CDR1 reads MNHNS; CDR2 reads SASEGT. V dropped 10 bases and J dropped 4; count of bases not matched to a gene: 4.

This clonotype was seen at least ten times. This sequence joins TRBV2 and TRBJ2-3; the D call may be TRBD1 or TRBD2 (5 bases each). The CDR3 runs to 14 residues. V was cut by 3 bases and J by 6 bases, with 13 bases left in between. The germline gives CDR1 SNHLY, CDR2 FYNNEI. The CDR3 spells CASSDPGPADTQYF. The CDR3 DNA is TGTGCCAGCAGTGACCCGGGACCAGCGGATACGCAGTATTTT. Full variable domain (rest looked up from reference TRBV2 and TRBJ2-3): EPEVTQTPSHQVTQMGQEVILRCVPISNHLYFYWYRQILGQKVEFLVSFYNNEISEKSEIFDDQFSVERPDGSNFTLKIRSTKLEDSAMYFCASSDPGPADTQYFGPGTRLTVL.

In this sample, this clonotype turned up many times. This chain uses TRBV12-3 or TRBV12-4 with TRBJ2-7; 11 positions match TRBD2. The CDR3 totals 14 residues. The V gene end was trimmed by 6 bases and the J gene end by 3 bases; junction bases not matched to a gene: 4. CDR3 amino acids: CASSRGTSGYEQYF. The CDR3 bases are TGTGCCAGCAGCCGGGGGACTAGCGGCTACGAGCAGTACTTC.

A single count supports this clonotype. For the CDR3, the DNA is TGTGCCAGCAGTTGGGAACAGGGATCCTACGAGCAGTACTTC. Translating it yields CASSWEQGSYEQYF. The chain joins TRBV6-2 or TRBV6-3 to TRBJ2-7, with a weak D call TRBD1 (6 bases). Germline assignment: CDR1 MNHEY and CDR2 SVGEGT. The ends were cut back, 4 bases at V and 1 base at J, with 11 bases in the middle. The CDR3 runs to 14 residues.

V is TRBV12-3 or TRBV12-4 and J is TRBJ2-1, with 8 bases that match TRBD1. The CDR3 sequence is 14 residues long. V lost 7 bases and J lost 4; bases outside the gene matches: 6. CDR3 DNA: TGTGCCAGCAAGTGGACAGGGATATACAATGAGCAGTTCTTC. Translation gives CASKWTGIYNEQFF.

This clonotype was picked up a small number of times. The chain joins TRBV6-2 or TRBV6-3 to TRBJ2-7, with 10 bases aligning to TRBD1. The CDR3 runs to 19 residues. The V segment lost 4 bases and the J segment 0 bases; nucleotides outside the gene matches: 15. In germline, CDR1 is MNHEY, CDR2 SVGEGT. The CDR3 loop is CASSFLFSRRQGASYEQYF. CDR3 in DNA: TGTGCCAGCAGTTTCCTCTTCTCCCGGCGACAGGGGGCCTCCTACGAGCAGTACTTC.

Comment on this clonotype: Relative to the germline gene, one junction end is altered; a read error may explain this. The rearrangement links TRBV29-1 to TRBJ2-1; 13 nucleotides match TRBD2. The CDR3 consists of 16 residues. CDR1 is SQVTM, CDR2 ANQGSEA, per germline. The CDR3 DNA reads as TGCAGCGTTGTAACTAGCGGGAGGGTTTCCTACAATGAGCGGTTCTTC. Protein product: CSVVTSGRVSYNERFF.

The CDR3 region has the DNA TGTGCCAGCACTAATCCCAGGGGGCTTCGAACTGAAGCTTTCTTT. It encodes CASTNPRGLRTEAFF. V is TRBV6-1 and J is TRBJ1-1; 8 nucleotides line up with TRBD1. CDR1 and CDR2 from the germline V gene are MNHNS and SASEGT. The CDR3 consists of 15 residues. V was pared by 7 bases and J by 5 bases, with 12 bases of the junction left unmatched.

In this sample, this clonotype turned up many times. This chain joins TRBV3-1 and TRBJ2-7; no reliable D call. Germline V gene data show CDR1 as LGHDT and CDR2 as YNNKEL (reference sequence). CDR3 size: 13 residues. V was trimmed by 5 bases and J by 0 bases, leaving 8 bases between them. The CDR3 DNA is TGTGCCAGCAGCACTACCCTCTCCTACGAGCAGTACTTC. Translating it yields CASSTTLSYEQYF.

This clonotype has ten or more counts. The rearrangement joins TRBV7-6 to TRBJ2-3, with a possible D match to TRBD2 (6 bases). The CDR3 is 16 residues long. Germline V gene sequence: CDR1 SGHVS, CDR2 FNYEAQ. Trimming took 0 bases from V and 0 from J, leaving 10 bases between them. CDR3 protein: CASSLAGDSSTDTQYF. CDR3 coding DNA: TGTGCCAGCAGCTTAGCCGGGGACTCTAGCACAGATACGCAGTATTTT.